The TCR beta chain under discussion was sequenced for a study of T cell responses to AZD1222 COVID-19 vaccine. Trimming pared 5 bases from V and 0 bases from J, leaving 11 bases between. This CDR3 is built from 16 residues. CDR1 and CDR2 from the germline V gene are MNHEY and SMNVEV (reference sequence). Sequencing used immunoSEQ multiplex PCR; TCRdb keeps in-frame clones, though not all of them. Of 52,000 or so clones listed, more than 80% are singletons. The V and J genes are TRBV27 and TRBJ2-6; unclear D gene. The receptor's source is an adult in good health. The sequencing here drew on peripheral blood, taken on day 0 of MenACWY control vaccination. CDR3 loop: CASSNSNSSGANVLTF. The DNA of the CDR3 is TGTGCCAGCAGTAACTCAAACAGCTCTGGGGCCAACGTCCTGACTTTC.